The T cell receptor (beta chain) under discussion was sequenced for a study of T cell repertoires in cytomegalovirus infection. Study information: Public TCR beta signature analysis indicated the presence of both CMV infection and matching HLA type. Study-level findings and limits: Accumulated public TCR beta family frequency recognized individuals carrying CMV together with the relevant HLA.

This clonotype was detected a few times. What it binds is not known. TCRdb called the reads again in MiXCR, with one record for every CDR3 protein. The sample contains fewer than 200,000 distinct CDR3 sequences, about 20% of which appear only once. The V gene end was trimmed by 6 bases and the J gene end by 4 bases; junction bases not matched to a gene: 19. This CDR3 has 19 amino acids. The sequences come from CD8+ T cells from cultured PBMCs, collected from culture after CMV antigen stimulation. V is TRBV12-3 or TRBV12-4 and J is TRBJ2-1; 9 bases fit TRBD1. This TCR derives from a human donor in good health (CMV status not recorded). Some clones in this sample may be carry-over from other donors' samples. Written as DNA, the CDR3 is TGTGCCAGCAGCCCTTGGGACAGGGCGAGGGGGGGGTCTTACAATGAGCAGTTCTTC. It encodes CASSPWDRARGGSYNEQFF.